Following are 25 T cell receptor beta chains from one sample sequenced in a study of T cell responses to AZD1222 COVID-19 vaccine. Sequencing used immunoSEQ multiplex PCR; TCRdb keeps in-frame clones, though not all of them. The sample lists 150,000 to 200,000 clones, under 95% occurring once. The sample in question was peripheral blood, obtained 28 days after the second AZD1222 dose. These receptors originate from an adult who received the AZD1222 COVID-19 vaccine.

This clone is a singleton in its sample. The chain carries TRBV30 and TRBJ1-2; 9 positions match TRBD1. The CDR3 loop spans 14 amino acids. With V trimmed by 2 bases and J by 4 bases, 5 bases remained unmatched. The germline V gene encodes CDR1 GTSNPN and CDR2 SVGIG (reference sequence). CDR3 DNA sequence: TGTGCCTGGAGTCGCACAGGGGGCGCCTATGGCTACACCTTC. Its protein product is CAWSRTGGAYGYTF.

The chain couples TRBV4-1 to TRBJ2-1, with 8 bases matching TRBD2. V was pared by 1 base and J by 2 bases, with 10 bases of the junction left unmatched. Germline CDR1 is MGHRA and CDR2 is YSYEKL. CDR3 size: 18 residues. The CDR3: CASSQGGARGAAYNEQFF. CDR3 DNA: TGCGCCAGCAGCCAAGGAGGGGCGCGGGGGGCTGCCTACAATGAGCAGTTCTTC.

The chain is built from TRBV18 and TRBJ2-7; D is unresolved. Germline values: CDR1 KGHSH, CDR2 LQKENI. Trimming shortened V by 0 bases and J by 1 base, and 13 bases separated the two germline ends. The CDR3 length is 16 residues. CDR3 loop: CASSPPTWSGSYEQYF. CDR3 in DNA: TGTGCCAGCTCACCACCGACCTGGTCCGGATCCTACGAGCAGTACTTC. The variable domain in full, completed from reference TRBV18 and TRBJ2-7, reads NAGVMQNPRHLVRRRGQEARLRCSPMKGHSHVYWYRQLPEEGLKFMVYLQKENIIDESGMPKERFSAEFPKEGPSILRIQQVVRGDSAAYFCASSPPTWSGSYEQYFGPGTRLTVT.

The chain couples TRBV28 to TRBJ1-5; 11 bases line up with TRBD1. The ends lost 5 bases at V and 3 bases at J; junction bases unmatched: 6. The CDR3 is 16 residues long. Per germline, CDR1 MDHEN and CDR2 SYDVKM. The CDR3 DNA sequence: TGTGCCAGCAGTACCTCCGGACAGGGGGCCAATCAGCCCCAGCATTTT. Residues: CASSTSGQGANQPQHF. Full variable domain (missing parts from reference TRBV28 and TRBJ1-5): DVKVTQSSRYLVKRTGEKVFLECVQDMDHENMFWYRQDPGLGLRLIYFSYDVKMKEKGDIPEGYSVSREKKERFSLILESASTNQTSMYLCASSTSGQGANQPQHFGDGTRLSIL.

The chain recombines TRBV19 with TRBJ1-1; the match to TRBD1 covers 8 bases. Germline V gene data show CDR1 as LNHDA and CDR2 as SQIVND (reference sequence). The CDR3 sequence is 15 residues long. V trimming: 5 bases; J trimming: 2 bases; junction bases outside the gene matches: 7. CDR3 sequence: CASSAPTGANTEAFF. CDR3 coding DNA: TGTGCCAGTAGTGCCCCGACAGGGGCCAACACTGAAGCTTTCTTT.

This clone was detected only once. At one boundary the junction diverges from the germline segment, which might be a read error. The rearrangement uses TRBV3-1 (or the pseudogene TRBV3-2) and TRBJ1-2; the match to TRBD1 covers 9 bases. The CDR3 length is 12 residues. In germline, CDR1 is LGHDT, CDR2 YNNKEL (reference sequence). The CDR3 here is CASSTSTGTGIF. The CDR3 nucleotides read TGTGCCAGCAGCACATCGACCGGGACAGGGATCTTC.

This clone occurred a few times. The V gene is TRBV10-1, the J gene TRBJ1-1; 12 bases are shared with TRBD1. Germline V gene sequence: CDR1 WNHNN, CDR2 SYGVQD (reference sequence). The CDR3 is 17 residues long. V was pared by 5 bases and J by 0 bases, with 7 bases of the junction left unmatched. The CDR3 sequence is CASSQPGQGAMNTEAFF. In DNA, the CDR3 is TGCGCCAGCAGTCAACCGGGACAGGGGGCTATGAACACTGAAGCTTTCTTT.

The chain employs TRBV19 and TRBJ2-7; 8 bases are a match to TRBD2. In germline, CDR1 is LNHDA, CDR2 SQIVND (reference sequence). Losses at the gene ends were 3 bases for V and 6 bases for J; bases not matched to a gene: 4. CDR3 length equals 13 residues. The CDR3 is CASSMGTRGEQYF. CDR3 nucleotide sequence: TGTGCCAGTAGTATGGGGACTAGGGGCGAGCAGTACTTC. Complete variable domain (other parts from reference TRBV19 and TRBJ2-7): DGGITQSPKYLFRKEGQNVTLSCEQNLNHDAMYWYRQDPGQGLRLIYYSQIVNDFQKGDIAEGYSVSREKKESFPLTVTSAQKNPTAFYLCASSMGTRGEQYFGPGTRLTVT.

The CDR3 bases are TGTGCCAGCAGCCACCTAGGAGAGGTACGGGAGACCCAGTACTTC. It encodes CASSHLGEVRETQYF. This chain joins TRBV7-9 and TRBJ2-5; D is undetermined. V was trimmed by 5 bases and J by 5 bases, leaving 18 bases between them. This CDR3 spans 15 amino acids. Germline CDR1 SEHNR, CDR2 FQNEAQ (reference sequence). Full variable domain (outside the CDR3, taken from reference TRBV7-9 and TRBJ2-5): DTGVSQNPRHKITKRGQNVTFRCDPISEHNRLYWYRQTLGQGPEFLTYFQNEAQLEKSRLLSDRFSAERPKGSFSTLEIQRTEQGDSAMYLCASSHLGEVRETQYFGPGTRLLVL.

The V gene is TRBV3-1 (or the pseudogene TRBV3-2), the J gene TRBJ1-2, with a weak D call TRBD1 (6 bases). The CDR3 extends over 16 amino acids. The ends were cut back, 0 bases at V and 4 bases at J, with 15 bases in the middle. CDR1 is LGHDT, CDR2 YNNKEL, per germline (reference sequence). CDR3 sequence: CASSQDRTDRTYGYTF. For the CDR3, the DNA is TGTGCCAGCAGCCAAGATCGGACAGATAGGACCTATGGCTACACCTTC.

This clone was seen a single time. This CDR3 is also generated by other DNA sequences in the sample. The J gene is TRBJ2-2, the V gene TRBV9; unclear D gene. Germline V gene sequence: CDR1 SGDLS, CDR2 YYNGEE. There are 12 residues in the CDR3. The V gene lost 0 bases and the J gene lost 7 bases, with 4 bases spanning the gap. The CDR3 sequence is CASSVVGGELFF. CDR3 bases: TGTGCCAGCAGCGTAGTAGGCGGGGAGCTGTTTTTT.

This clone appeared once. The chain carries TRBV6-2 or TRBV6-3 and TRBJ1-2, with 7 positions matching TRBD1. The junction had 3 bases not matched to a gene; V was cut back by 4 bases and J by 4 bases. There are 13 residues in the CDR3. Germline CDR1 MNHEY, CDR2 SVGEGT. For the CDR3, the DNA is TGTGCCAGCAGTTTCAGGGGGACCTATGGCTACACCTTC. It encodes CASSFRGTYGYTF.

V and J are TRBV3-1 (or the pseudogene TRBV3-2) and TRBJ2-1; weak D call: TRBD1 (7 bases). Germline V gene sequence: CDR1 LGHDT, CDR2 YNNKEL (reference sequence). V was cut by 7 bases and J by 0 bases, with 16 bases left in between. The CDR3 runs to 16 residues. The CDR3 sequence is CASTSGGSSSYNEQFF. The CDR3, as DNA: TGTGCCAGCACCTCAGGGGGGTCAAGCTCCTACAATGAGCAGTTCTTC.

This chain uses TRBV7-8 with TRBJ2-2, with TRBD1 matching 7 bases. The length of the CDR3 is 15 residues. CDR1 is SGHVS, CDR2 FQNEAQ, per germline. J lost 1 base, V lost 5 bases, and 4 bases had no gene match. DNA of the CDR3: TGTGCCAGCAGCCCCCGGGACAGGAACACCGGGGAGCTGTTTTTT. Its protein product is CASSPRDRNTGELFF.

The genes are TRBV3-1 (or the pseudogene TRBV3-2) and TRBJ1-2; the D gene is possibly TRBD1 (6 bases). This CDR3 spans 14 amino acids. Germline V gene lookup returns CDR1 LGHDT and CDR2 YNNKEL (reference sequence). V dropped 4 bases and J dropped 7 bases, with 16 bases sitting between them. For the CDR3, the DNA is TGTGCCAGCAGCCCCCCAGGGGTTCGGCTTGGCTACACCTTC. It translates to CASSPPGVRLGYTF.

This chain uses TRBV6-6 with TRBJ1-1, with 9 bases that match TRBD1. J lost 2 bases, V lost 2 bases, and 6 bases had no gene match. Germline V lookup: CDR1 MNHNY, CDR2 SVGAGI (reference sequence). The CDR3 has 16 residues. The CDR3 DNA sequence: TGTGCCAGCAGTTACCCAGACACAGGGGGCAACACTGAAGCTTTCTTT. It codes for CASSYPDTGGNTEAFF.

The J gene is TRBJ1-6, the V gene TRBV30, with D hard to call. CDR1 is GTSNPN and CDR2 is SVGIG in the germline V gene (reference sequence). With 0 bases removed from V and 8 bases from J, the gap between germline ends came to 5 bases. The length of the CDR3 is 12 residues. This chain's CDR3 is CAWSVSDSPLHF. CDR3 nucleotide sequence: TGTGCCTGGAGTGTATCGGATTCACCCCTCCACTTT.

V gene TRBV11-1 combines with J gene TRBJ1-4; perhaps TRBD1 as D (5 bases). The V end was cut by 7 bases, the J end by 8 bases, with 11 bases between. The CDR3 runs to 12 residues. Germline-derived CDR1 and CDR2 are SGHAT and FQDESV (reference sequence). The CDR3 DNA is TGTGCCAGCAAAGCCGGGGGAGAAAAACTGTTTTTT. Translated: CASKAGGEKLFF.

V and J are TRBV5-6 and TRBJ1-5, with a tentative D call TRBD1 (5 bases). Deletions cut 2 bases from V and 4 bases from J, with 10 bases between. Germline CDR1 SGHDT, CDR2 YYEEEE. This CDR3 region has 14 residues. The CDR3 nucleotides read TGTGCCAGCAGCTTACCCGGGGGGAATCAGCCCCAGCATTTT. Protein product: CASSLPGGNQPQHF.

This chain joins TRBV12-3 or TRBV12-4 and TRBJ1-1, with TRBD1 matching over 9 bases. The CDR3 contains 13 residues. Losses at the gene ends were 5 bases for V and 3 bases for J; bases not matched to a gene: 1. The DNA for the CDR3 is TGTGCCAGCAGTGGACAGGGGTACACTGAAGCTTTCTTT. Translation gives CASSGQGYTEAFF.

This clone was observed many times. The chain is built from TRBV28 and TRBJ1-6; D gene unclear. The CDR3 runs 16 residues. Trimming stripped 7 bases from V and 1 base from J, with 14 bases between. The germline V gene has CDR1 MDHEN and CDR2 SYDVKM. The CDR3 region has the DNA TGTGCCAGCACCCACCAAAGGGATTCCTATAATTCACCCCTCCACTTT. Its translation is CASTHQRDSYNSPLHF.

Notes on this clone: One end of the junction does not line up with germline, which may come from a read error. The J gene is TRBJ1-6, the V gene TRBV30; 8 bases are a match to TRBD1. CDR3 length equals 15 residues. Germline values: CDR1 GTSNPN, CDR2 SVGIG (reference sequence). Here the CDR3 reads CAGRQGMAYNSPLHF. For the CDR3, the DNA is TGTGCCGGGAGACAGGGGATGGCCTATAATTCACCCCTCCACTTT.

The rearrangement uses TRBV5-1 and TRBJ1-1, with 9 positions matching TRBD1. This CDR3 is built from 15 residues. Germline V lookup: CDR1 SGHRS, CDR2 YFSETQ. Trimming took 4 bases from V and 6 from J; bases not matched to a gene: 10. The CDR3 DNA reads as TGCGCCAGCAGCCCTGAAACAGGGGGCGGCTCTGAAGCTTTCTTT. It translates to CASSPETGGGSEAFF.

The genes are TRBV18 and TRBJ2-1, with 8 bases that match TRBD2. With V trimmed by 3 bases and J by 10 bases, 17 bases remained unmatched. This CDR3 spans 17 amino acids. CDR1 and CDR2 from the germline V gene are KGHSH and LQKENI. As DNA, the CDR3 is TGTGCCAGCTCACCTCTCGCCCCAAAGCGGGGGCCGGGGGAGCAGTTCTTC. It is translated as CASSPLAPKRGPGEQFF. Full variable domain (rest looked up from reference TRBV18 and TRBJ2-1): NAGVMQNPRHLVRRRGQEARLRCSPMKGHSHVYWYRQLPEEGLKFMVYLQKENIIDESGMPKERFSAEFPKEGPSILRIQQVVRGDSAAYFCASSPLAPKRGPGEQFFGPGTRLTVL.

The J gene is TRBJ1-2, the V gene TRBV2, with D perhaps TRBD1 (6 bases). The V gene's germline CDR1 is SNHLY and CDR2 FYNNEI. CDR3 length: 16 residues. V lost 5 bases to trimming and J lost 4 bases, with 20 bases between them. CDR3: CASSPQVRGAGYGYTF. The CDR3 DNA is TGTGCCAGCAGTCCTCAGGTTAGGGGGGCTGGCTATGGCTACACCTTC.